This T cell receptor beta chain was obtained from a study of blood T cell repertoires in COVID-19. The CDR3 is 13 amino acids. From germline, CDR1 is GTSNPN and CDR2 SVGIG (reference sequence). The J segment lost 7 bases and the V segment lost 4 bases, leaving 5 bases of the junction unmatched. Profiling relied on immunoSEQ multiplex PCR, and the TCRdb table lists in-frame clones only, not all of them. The sample yields a few hundred thousand clones, about 88% seen once. The TCR comes from a woman aged 50 to 60 who had been exposed to COVID-19. The rearrangement uses TRBV30 and TRBJ1-5; 9 nucleotides match TRBD1. Input material: PBMCs or T cells enriched from blood (not recorded which). CDR3 coding DNA: TGTGCCTGGAAGGGACAGGGTGACCAGCCCCAGCATTTT. This translates into CAWKGQGDQPQHF. The complete variable domain, with remaining parts taken from reference TRBV30 and TRBJ1-5, reads SQTIHQWPATLVQPVGSPLSLECTVEGTSNPNLYWYRQAAGRGLQLLFYSVGIGQISSEVPQNLSASRPQDRQFILSSKKLLLSDSGFYLCAWKGQGDQPQHFGDGTRLSIL.